A single sample gave rise to the 4 T cell receptor beta chains below, sequenced in a study of blood T cell repertoires in COVID-19. Measured with immunoSEQ multiplex PCR; TCRdb has only the in-frame clones, and not every one. The sample includes hundreds of thousands of clones, 81% seen only once; the top ten take around 7.5%. Sequenced input: peripheral blood. The source of these receptors is a woman aged 80 or over with COVID-19, enrolled during active disease.

V gene TRBV11-2 combines with J gene TRBJ2-3; D is ambiguous. Per germline, CDR1 SGHAT and CDR2 FQNNGV. V was shortened by 6 bases and J by 3 bases, with 10 bases between the two germline ends. CDR3 size: 13 residues. CDR3 nucleotides: TGTGCCAGCAGAGGCCTAGAGACAGATACGCAGTATTTT. This sequence encodes CASRGLETDTQYF.

The CDR3 loop reads CASSLISRRGWANTDTQYF. The CDR3 nucleotides are TGTGCCAGCAGCTTAATCTCCCGTAGGGGCTGGGCCAACACAGATACGCAGTATTTT. The chain employs TRBV11-2 and TRBJ2-3, with a weak D call TRBD1 (5 bases). V gave up 2 bases and J gave up 2 bases, with 23 bases separating them. This CDR3 contains 19 residues. Germline V gene lookup returns CDR1 SGHAT and CDR2 FQNNGV.

The chain joins TRBV28 to TRBJ2-7; D is possibly TRBD1 (8 bases). V was shortened by 4 bases and J by 4 bases, with 17 bases between the two germline ends. CDR1 is MDHEN and CDR2 is SYDVKM in the germline V gene. The CDR3 extends over 15 amino acids. The CDR3 here is CASSSGGQEAYEQYF. The CDR3 DNA reads TGTGCCAGCAGTTCGGGGGGACAGGAAGCTTACGAGCAGTACTTC.

The chain carries TRBV18 and TRBJ2-1; TRBD2 matches at 8 bases. Germline V gives CDR1 KGHSH, CDR2 LQKENI. The CDR3 covers 12 residues. Trimming took 6 bases from V and 10 from J; bases not matched to a gene: 5. This CDR3 is CASSREVREQFF. CDR3 nucleotides: TGTGCCAGCTCGCGGGAGGTACGGGAGCAGTTCTTC.